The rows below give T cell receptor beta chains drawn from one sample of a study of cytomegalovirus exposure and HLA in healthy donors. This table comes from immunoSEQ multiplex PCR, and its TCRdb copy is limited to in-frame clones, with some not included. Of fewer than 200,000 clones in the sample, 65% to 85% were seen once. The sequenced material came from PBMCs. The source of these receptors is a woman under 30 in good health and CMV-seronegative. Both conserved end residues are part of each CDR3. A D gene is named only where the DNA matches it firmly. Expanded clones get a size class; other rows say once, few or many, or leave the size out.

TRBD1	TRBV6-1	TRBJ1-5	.	TGTGCCAGTAAAGGGACAGGGGGCAATCAGCCCCAGCATTTT	CASKGTGGNQPQHF
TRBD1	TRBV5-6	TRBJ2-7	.	TGTGCCAGCAACCGACAGGGGTTGTACGAGCAGTACTTC	CASNRQGLYEQYF
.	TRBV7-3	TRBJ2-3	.	TGTGCCAGCAGCTTATCTGGGGGAGGACTCGGATCGGATACGCAGTATTTT	CASSLSGGGLGSDTQYF
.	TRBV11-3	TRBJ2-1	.	TGTGCCAGCTCTGTTCGTATCAATGAGCAGTTCTTC	CASSVRINEQFF
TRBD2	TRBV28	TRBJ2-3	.	TGTGCCAGCAGTTTACCTCCTAGCGGGATCTCAGATACGCAGTATTTT	CASSLPPSGISDTQYF
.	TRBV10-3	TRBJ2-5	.	TGTGCCATCAGGGGGGGTTTCCAAGAGACCCAGTACTTC	CAIRGGFQETQYF
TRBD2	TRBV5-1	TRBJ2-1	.	TGCGCCAGCAGCTTCGGACTAGCGGCCTACAATGAGCAGTTCTTC	CASSFGLAAYNEQFF
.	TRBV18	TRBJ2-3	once	TGTGCCAGCGCCGGTCTCACAGATACGCAGTATTTT	CASAGLTDTQYF
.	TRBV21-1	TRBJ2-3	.	TGTGCCAGCAGCAAAGCGCAACCGACCGGGACAGAAGTAACAGATACGCAGTATTTT	CASSKAQPTGTEVTDTQYF
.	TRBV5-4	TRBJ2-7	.	TGTGCCAGCAGCTCCCCAGGAATTAGCGAGCAGTACTTC	CASSSPGISEQYF
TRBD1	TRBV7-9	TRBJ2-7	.	TGTGCCAGCAGTTCCCTTCGGGCAGGGGGCGTGGAGCAGTACTTC	CASSSLRAGGVEQYF
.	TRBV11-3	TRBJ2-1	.	TGTGCCAGCAGCTTAGATCCACGGGGTGAGCAGTTCTTC	CASSLDPRGEQFF
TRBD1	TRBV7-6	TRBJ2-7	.	TGTGCCAGCAGCTTGACCGGGACAGGGGGCGACGAGCAGTACTTC	CASSLTGTGGDEQYF
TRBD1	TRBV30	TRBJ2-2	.	TGTGCCTGGAGTGAAGGGACAGTGAACACCGGGGAGCTGTTTTTT	CAWSEGTVNTGELFF
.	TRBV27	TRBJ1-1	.	TGTGCCAGCAGTTTACACGGGGGGGGCACTGAAGCTTTCTTT	CASSLHGGGTEAFF
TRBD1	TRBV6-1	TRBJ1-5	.	TGTGCCAGCAGTAACAGGGGGGAACAGCCCCAGCATTTT	CASSNRGEQPQHF
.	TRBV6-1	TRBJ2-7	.	TGTGCCAGCATCCCTGGAGGAAGCCCCTACGAGCAGTACTTC	CASIPGGSPYEQYF
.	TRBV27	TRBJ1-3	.	TGTGCCAGCAGTCCAGCCCTCAGGGAAAACACCATATATTTT	CASSPALRENTIYF
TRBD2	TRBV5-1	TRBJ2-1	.	TGCGCCAGCAGCTTGTTTACTAGCGGGGCCGAGCAGTTCTTC	CASSLFTSGAEQFF
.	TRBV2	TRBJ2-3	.	TGTGCCAGCAGTCCCACATGGGCGGGAGATACGCAGTATTTT	CASSPTWAGDTQYF
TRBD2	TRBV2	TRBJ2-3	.	TGTGCCAGCGGGACTAGCGGGAGGGTGGGGGATACGCAGTATTTT	CASGTSGRVGDTQYF
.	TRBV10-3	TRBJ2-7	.	TGTGCCATCAGTGAGGGAGCTCCCTCCTACGAGCAGTACTTC	CAISEGAPSYEQYF
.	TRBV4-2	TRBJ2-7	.	TGTGCCAGCAGCCAACCCAGACAGGATCCCTACGAGCAGTACTTC	CASSQPRQDPYEQYF
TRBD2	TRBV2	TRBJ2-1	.	TGTGCCAGCATGCCCGGGACTAGCTCCTACAATGAGCAGTTCTTC	CASMPGTSSYNEQFF
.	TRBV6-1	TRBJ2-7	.	TGTGCCAGCACAGACCTCTCCCCAGGGAACGAGCAGTACTTC	CASTDLSPGNEQYF
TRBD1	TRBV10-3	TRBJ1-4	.	TGTGCCATCAGGGACAGGGCTGGTGAAAAACTGTTTTTT	CAIRDRAGEKLFF
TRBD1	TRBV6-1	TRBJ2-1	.	TGTGCCAGCAAAGGGACAGTTAGAGATGAGCAGTTCTTC	CASKGTVRDEQFF
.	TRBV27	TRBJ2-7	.	TGTGCCACCCGTAGCGTGGCCTACGAGCAGTACTTC	CATRSVAYEQYF
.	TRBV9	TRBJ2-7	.	TGTGCCAGCAGCCCCCGGACTGAGACCTACGAGCAGTACTTC	CASSPRTETYEQYF
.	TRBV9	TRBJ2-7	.	TGTGCCAGCAGCGTAGGGGGCAGGGGGGACTCCTACGAGCAGTACTTC	CASSVGGRGDSYEQYF
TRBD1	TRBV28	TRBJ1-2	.	TGTGCCAGCAACAGGGGACGGCGTCTCTATGGCTACACCTTC	CASNRGRRLYGYTF
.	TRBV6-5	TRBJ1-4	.	TGTGCCAGCAAGTTGGGGCGGAATAATGAAAAACTGTTTTTT	CASKLGRNNEKLFF
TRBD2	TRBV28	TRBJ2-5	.	TGTGCCAGCAGTTTTGGGGGAGGGCCAACGCAAGAGACCCAGTACTTC	CASSFGGGPTQETQYF
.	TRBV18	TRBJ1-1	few	TGTGCCAGCTCACCACCTTCCGTGAACACTGAAGCTTTCTTT	CASSPPSVNTEAFF
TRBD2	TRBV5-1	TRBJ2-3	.	TGCGCCAGCAGCTTGGAGACTAGCCGCACAGATACGCAGTATTTT	CASSLETSRTDTQYF
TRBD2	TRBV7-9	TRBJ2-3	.	TGTTCCAGCAGCTACCCCGGCGGGAGTGGGGATACGCAGTATTTT	CSSSYPGGSGDTQYF
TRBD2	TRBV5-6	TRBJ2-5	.	TGTGCCAGCAGCTTGGGACTAGCGGGAGTAGCCCAAGAGACCCAGTACTTC	CASSLGLAGVAQETQYF
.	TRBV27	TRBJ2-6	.	TGTGCCAGCAGTCCTTTCCAGGGATCTGGGGCCAACGTCCTGACTTTC	CASSPFQGSGANVLTF
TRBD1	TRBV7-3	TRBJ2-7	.	TGTGCCAGCAGCGTGGACAGGGACAACGAGCAGTACTTC	CASSVDRDNEQYF
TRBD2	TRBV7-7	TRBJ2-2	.	TGTGCTAGCAGCTCGGGACTAGCTAACACCGGGGAGCTGTTTTTT	CASSSGLANTGELFF
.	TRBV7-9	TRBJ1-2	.	TGTTCCAGCAGCGCAAGTTCGGCCGGAGCAATCTATGGCTACACCTTC	CSSSASSAGAIYGYTF
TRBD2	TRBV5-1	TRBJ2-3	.	TGCGCCAGCAGCTCCGGACTAGCGCGGACAGATACGCAGTATTTT	CASSSGLARTDTQYF